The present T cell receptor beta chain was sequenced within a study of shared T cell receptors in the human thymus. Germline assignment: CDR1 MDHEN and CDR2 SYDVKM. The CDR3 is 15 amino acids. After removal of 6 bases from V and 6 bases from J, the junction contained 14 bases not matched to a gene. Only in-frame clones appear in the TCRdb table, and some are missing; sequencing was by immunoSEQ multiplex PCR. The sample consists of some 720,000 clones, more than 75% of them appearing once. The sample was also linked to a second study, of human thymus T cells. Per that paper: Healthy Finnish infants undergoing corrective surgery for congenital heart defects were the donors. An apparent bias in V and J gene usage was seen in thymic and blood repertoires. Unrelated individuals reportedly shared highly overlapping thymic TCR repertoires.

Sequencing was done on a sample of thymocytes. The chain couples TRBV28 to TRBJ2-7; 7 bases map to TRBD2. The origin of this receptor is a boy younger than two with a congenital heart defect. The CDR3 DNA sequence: TGTGCCAGCAGAGTGGGGGGGTCGATGCCCCTCGAGCAGTACTTC. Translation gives CASRVGGSMPLEQYF. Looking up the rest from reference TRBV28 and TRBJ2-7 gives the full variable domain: DVKVTQSSRYLVKRTGEKVFLECVQDMDHENMFWYRQDPGLGLRLIYFSYDVKMKEKGDIPEGYSVSREKKERFSLILESASTNQTSMYLCASRVGGSMPLEQYFGPGTRLTVT.